The rows below give T cell receptor beta chains drawn from one sample of a study of blood T cell repertoires in COVID-19. Libraries were prepared by immunoSEQ multiplex PCR; TCRdb keeps only in-frame clonotypes and omits some of them. The top ten hold roughly 8.4% of the sample, which has some 170,000 clones, 65% to 80% seen once. Material for sequencing was peripheral blood. These receptors all stem from a man aged 55 to 69 with acute or convalescent COVID-19. CDR3s include the opening cysteine and the closing phenylalanine or tryptophan. A D gene is named only where the DNA matches it firmly. Expanded clones are given a class, and other clones once, few, many or no size at all.

j_gene	d_gene	v_gene	abundance	CDR3nt	CDR3aa
TRBJ1-5	TRBD1	TRBV7-2	.	TGTGCCAGCAGCTGGGGACAGTTTAGCAATCAGCCCCAGCATTTT	CASSWGQFSNQPQHF
TRBJ2-3	TRBD1	TRBV7-3	once	TGTGCCAGCAGCCAAACAGGGGGCGGGCGAGAAACAGATACGCAGTATTTT	CASSQTGGGRETDTQYF
TRBJ2-7	.	TRBV1	.	TGCACCAGCAGTCTTACTAGCGGGGGGGCAAGTTACGAGCAGTACTTC	CTSSLTSGGASYEQYF
TRBJ1-5	TRBD1	TRBV5-1	.	TGCGCCAGCAGCGAGGGACAGAGCAATCAGCCCCAGCATTTT	CASSEGQSNQPQHF
TRBJ2-3	TRBD1	TRBV14	.	TGTGCCAGCAGCTTACGACAGGGAAACACAGATACGCAGTATTTT	CASSLRQGNTDTQYF
TRBJ2-3	TRBD1	TRBV11-1	.	TGTGCCAGCAGCCCGGACAGGGTGAGGACAGATACGCAGTATTTT	CASSPDRVRTDTQYF
TRBJ1-2	.	TRBV5-1	.	TGCGCCAGCAGCGACAAACTGGACTATGGCTACACCTTC	CASSDKLDYGYTF
TRBJ1-2	TRBD1	TRBV4-1	.	TGCGCCAGCAGCCAGAGGACAGGGGAGTTGGATGGCTACACCTTC	CASSQRTGELDGYTF
TRBJ1-5	.	TRBV19	.	TGTGCCAGTAGTATAAGAGGTAATAGCAATCAGCCCCAGCATTTT	CASSIRGNSNQPQHF
TRBJ1-4	.	TRBV13	.	TGTGCCAGCAGCTTTAAGGGGGCAACTAATGAAAAACTGTTTTTT	CASSFKGATNEKLFF